These T cell receptor beta chains were read from a single sample in a study of cytomegalovirus exposure and HLA in healthy donors. Only in-frame clones appear in the TCRdb table, and some are missing; sequencing was by immunoSEQ multiplex PCR. This repertoire shows approximately 200,000 clones, 65% to 85% found once; its top ten account for around 0.1%. Material for sequencing was PBMCs. The receptors shown here come from a boy aged 2 to 10 in good health and CMV-seronegative. The CDR3 runs from the conserved cysteine through the conserved F or W.

CDR3aa: CASRPDILSYNSPLHF
j_gene: TRBJ1-6
v_gene: TRBV27

CDR3aa: CASRLAGGSTGELFF
j_gene: TRBJ2-2
v_gene: TRBV5-4

CDR3aa: CASSQGAGSYEQYF
j_gene: TRBJ2-7
v_gene: TRBV4-1

CDR3aa: CASSIIPGRNQPQHF
j_gene: TRBJ1-5
v_gene: TRBV19

CDR3aa: CASRDGRGGYTF
j_gene: TRBJ1-2
v_gene: TRBV9

CDR3aa: CASSYGASGPPGYF
j_gene: TRBJ2-5
v_gene: TRBV6-5

CDR3aa: CASAVRESAFF
j_gene: TRBJ1-1
v_gene: TRBV13

CDR3aa: CASSELYGYTF
j_gene: TRBJ1-2
v_gene: TRBV6-1

CDR3aa: CASSPSLAGSHEQYF
j_gene: TRBJ2-7
v_gene: TRBV7-2

CDR3aa: CASSQEPVRQPTNEKLFF
j_gene: TRBJ1-4
v_gene: TRBV4-1

CDR3aa: CASRGAGFMNTEAFF
j_gene: TRBJ1-1
v_gene: TRBV25-1

CDR3aa: CASSVESDSIGQFF
j_gene: TRBJ2-1
v_gene: TRBV9

CDR3aa: CASSLGTVNQPQHF
j_gene: TRBJ1-5
v_gene: TRBV13

CDR3aa: CASKRALSGNTIYF
j_gene: TRBJ1-3
v_gene: TRBV5-5

CDR3aa: CASSQVWDRLQETQYF
j_gene: TRBJ2-5
v_gene: TRBV4-3

CDR3aa: CASSLVGTHSYEQYF
j_gene: TRBJ2-7
v_gene: TRBV7-7

CDR3aa: CASSQGSRVGGIFGYTF
j_gene: TRBJ1-2
v_gene: TRBV4-1

CDR3aa: CASSFSSGTGVGAFF
j_gene: TRBJ1-1
v_gene: TRBV25-1

CDR3aa: CASSIRPAEGYGYTF
j_gene: TRBJ1-2
v_gene: TRBV19

CDR3aa: CASTSSTAATEAFF
j_gene: TRBJ1-1
v_gene: TRBV5-4

CDR3aa: CASSPRRQGPLREQYF
j_gene: TRBJ2-7
v_gene: TRBV18

CDR3aa: CASRGAGVSNTGELFF
j_gene: TRBJ2-2
v_gene: TRBV5-1

CDR3aa: CASSRQGRSMNTEAFF
j_gene: TRBJ1-1
v_gene: TRBV4-1

CDR3aa: CASSSGISYEQYF
j_gene: TRBJ2-7
v_gene: TRBV7-9

CDR3aa: CASSPGLAGVLWDNEQFF
j_gene: TRBJ2-1
v_gene: TRBV7-2

CDR3aa: CASSTQTGVGGNTIYF
j_gene: TRBJ1-3
v_gene: TRBV7-2

CDR3aa: CASSSKQGQETQYF
j_gene: TRBJ2-5
v_gene: TRBV7-9

CDR3aa: CASRLSQGPRNSPLHF
j_gene: TRBJ1-6
v_gene: TRBV7-9

CDR3aa: CASSSSGVGYEQYF
j_gene: TRBJ2-7
v_gene: TRBV11-2

CDR3aa: CASSLDSQGIHQPQHF
j_gene: TRBJ1-5
v_gene: TRBV7-9

CDR3aa: CASSPRVQGLYEQYF
j_gene: TRBJ2-7
v_gene: TRBV18

CDR3aa: CASSLGRDLGETQYF
j_gene: TRBJ2-5
v_gene: TRBV13

CDR3aa: CASSQELGSTMNTEAFF
j_gene: TRBJ1-1
v_gene: TRBV4-1

CDR3aa: CASGGLAGGFNEQFF
j_gene: TRBJ2-1
v_gene: TRBV2

CDR3aa: CASSVRPLAGRIGELFF
j_gene: TRBJ2-2
v_gene: TRBV11-2

CDR3aa: CASSLGPYSNQPQHF
j_gene: TRBJ1-5
v_gene: TRBV19

CDR3aa: CASSEYQGITEAFF
j_gene: TRBJ1-1
v_gene: TRBV4-2

CDR3aa: CASSLNTGAGELFF
j_gene: TRBJ2-2
v_gene: TRBV7-9

CDR3aa: CASSLGASFYNEQFF
j_gene: TRBJ2-1
v_gene: TRBV11-1

CDR3aa: CASSLDPGQRYNEQFF
j_gene: TRBJ2-1
v_gene: TRBV7-9

CDR3aa: CASSLGQVKETQYF
j_gene: TRBJ2-5
v_gene: TRBV5-6

CDR3aa: CASSQAADYEQYF
j_gene: .
v_gene: TRBV7-9

CDR3aa: CSVEDHPRGKETQYF
j_gene: TRBJ2-5
v_gene: TRBV29-1

CDR3aa: CASSHLPRRLAGPNNEQFF
j_gene: TRBJ2-1
v_gene: TRBV4-1

CDR3aa: CASSSYFLAENTEAFF
j_gene: TRBJ1-1
v_gene: TRBV7-9

CDR3aa: CASSFGREIWPTEAFF
j_gene: TRBJ1-1
v_gene: TRBV7-2